Each of the 30 T cell receptor beta chains below was sequenced from the same sample in a study. TCRdb re-derived calls from the 5' RACE reads in MiXCR, one entry per CDR3 protein. The sample holds about 42,000 distinct CDR3 sequences, 20% to 25% seen once. The sorted Tregs were CD4+CD25+CD127-/low cells. Material for sequencing was Tregs sorted from blood. The receptors were gathered from a female donor with breast cancer.

This clonotype has a count of ten or more. The genes are TRBV29-1 and TRBJ2-1; the D is unclear. Germline-derived CDR1 and CDR2 are SQVTM and ANQGSEA. V was cut by 1 base and J by 1 base, with 5 bases left in between. This CDR3 is 13 amino acids long. The CDR3 sequence is CSVEVGSYNEQFF. CDR3 bases: TGCAGCGTTGAAGTCGGTTCCTACAATGAGCAGTTCTTC.

With regard to this clonotype: This may be a read error: a much more frequent sequence differs by one nucleotide. V gene TRBV6-6 combines with J gene TRBJ2-3; TRBD2 agrees at 11 bases. The CDR3 is made up of 17 amino acids. The germline gives CDR1 MNHNY, CDR2 SVGAGI (reference sequence). V gave up 8 bases and J gave up 1 base; unmatched junction bases: 11. CDR3 loop: CASGPWTSGLRTDTQYF. The CDR3 bases are TGTGCCAGCGGTCCCTGGACTAGCGGGCTTCGCACAGATACGCAGTATTTT.

This clonotype came up a few times. The CDR3 spells CATSGQGSYEQYF. CDR3 coding DNA: TGTGCCACCTCGGGACAGGGTTCCTACGAGCAGTACTTC. This sequence joins TRBV2 and TRBJ2-7; 9 bases are a match to TRBD1. Germline-derived CDR1 and CDR2 are SNHLY and FYNNEI. This CDR3 has 13 amino acids. V shed 10 bases and J 1 base; nucleotides not matched to a gene: 5. Supplemented by reference TRBV2 and TRBJ2-7, the full variable domain reads EPEVTQTPSHQVTQMGQEVILRCVPISNHLYFYWYRQILGQKVEFLVSFYNNEISEKSEIFDDQFSVERPDGSNFTLKIRSTKLEDSAMYFCATSGQGSYEQYFGPGTRLTVT.

The J gene is TRBJ2-3, the V gene TRBV3-1, with D perhaps TRBD1 or TRBD2 (5 bases each). The length of the CDR3 is 15 residues. V lost 3 bases and J lost 2, with 12 bases in between. CDR1 LGHDT and CDR2 YNNKEL come from the germline V gene (reference sequence). The CDR3 region has the DNA TGTGCCAGCAGCCAGTGGGACCGACTCACAGATACGCAGTATTTT. Residues: CASSQWDRLTDTQYF.

This clonotype was found many times. This chain connects TRBV28 to TRBJ2-7; D perhaps matches TRBD2 (5 bases). V was clipped by 2 bases and J by 2 bases, with 16 bases between them. Germline V gene sequence: CDR1 MDHEN, CDR2 SYDVKM. The CDR3 covers 16 residues. The CDR3 region is CASSLGGFGIAYEQYF. The CDR3 region has the DNA TGTGCCAGCAGTTTAGGAGGCTTCGGTATCGCCTACGAGCAGTACTTC. Variable domain in full (rest from reference TRBV28 and TRBJ2-7): DVKVTQSSRYLVKRTGEKVFLECVQDMDHENMFWYRQDPGLGLRLIYFSYDVKMKEKGDIPEGYSVSREKKERFSLILESASTNQTSMYLCASSLGGFGIAYEQYFGPGTRLTVT.

CDR3 DNA sequence: TGCAGTGCTAGAGCCGGGACTAGTGAAAGAGAGACCCAGTACTTC. The encoded protein is CSARAGTSERETQYF. V gene TRBV20-1 combines with J gene TRBJ2-5; 8 bases line up with TRBD2. The germline V gene encodes CDR1 DFQATT and CDR2 SNEGSKA (reference sequence). The J segment lost 4 bases and the V segment lost 1 base, leaving 8 bases of the junction unmatched. The CDR3 contains 15 residues.

On this clonotype: Mismatch with germline at one junction end may stem from a read error. The chain has TRBV7-2 and TRBJ2-7, with 8 bases that match TRBD2. Looked up from germline, CDR1 is SGHTA and CDR2 is FQGNSA. This CDR3 contains 14 residues. As DNA, the CDR3 is TGTGCCAGCAGCTTAAGCGGGAGTACAGGCGAGCAGCACTTC. Translating it yields CASSLSGSTGEQHF.

CDR3 amino acids: CSARDATSGIVKTQYF. The CDR3, as DNA: TGCAGTGCTAGAGATGCGACTAGCGGGATAGTAAAGACCCAGTACTTC. The J gene is TRBJ2-5, the V gene TRBV20-1; 11 bases map to TRBD2. The CDR3 runs 16 residues. With V trimmed by 0 bases and J by 6 bases, 9 bases remained unmatched. Germline assignment: CDR1 DFQATT and CDR2 SNEGSKA (reference sequence).

Notes on this clonotype: A read error may be the cause here, since a much bigger clone is one base away. The V call is TRBV11-1, the J call TRBJ2-2; TRBD1 is a possible D gene (6 bases). Germline-derived CDR1 and CDR2 are SGHAT and FQDESV (reference sequence). This CDR3 contains 17 residues. V lost 3 bases and J lost 2, with 16 bases in between. CDR3 DNA sequence: TGTGCCAGCAGCTTCATCAGGGGATCCCCCAACACCGGGGAGCTGTTTTTT. The encoded protein is CASSFIRGSPNTGELFF.

This clonotype showed up just a few times. The CDR3: CASSAGDSSYEQYF. DNA for the CDR3: TGTGCCAGCAGCGCCGGGGACAGCTCCTACGAGCAGTACTTC. The chain links TRBV9 to TRBJ2-7; 7 bases line up with TRBD1. Germline V lookup: CDR1 SGDLS, CDR2 YYNGEE. The V segment lost 3 bases and the J segment 0 bases; nucleotides outside the gene matches: 3. The CDR3 is 14 residues long.

The sample holds a few counts of this clonotype. The J gene is TRBJ1-3, the V gene TRBV4-1; TRBD1 matches 7 bases. Germline V gives CDR1 MGHRA, CDR2 YSYEKL. This CDR3 has 18 amino acids. V trimming: 3 bases; J trimming: 1 base; junction bases outside the gene matches: 12. CDR3 in amino acids: CASSHLSTGIQSGNTIYF. The CDR3 bases are TGCGCCAGCAGCCATCTATCGACAGGGATACAGTCTGGAAACACCATATATTTT.

Points on this clonotype: A junction end diverges from the germline sequence, so it may reflect a read error. The gene calls are TRBV29-1 and TRBJ1-1; 8 bases are a match to TRBD1. The CDR3 is 13 amino acids. Germline-derived CDR1 and CDR2 are SQVTM and ANQGSEA. The CDR3 DNA sequence: TGCAGCGTCGGACAGGGAGTGAACGCTGAAGCTTTCTTT. It encodes CSVGQGVNAEAFF.

The rearrangement uses TRBV20-1 and TRBJ2-5, with TRBD2 matching over 7 bases. From germline, CDR1 is DFQATT and CDR2 SNEGSKA (reference sequence). V shed 0 bases, J shed 4 bases, and the junction held 8 bases outside the gene matches. The CDR3 has 15 amino acids. In DNA form, the CDR3 reads TGCAGTGCTAGAGATTTACGGGGGGAAGCAGAGACCCAGTACTTC. Protein product: CSARDLRGEAETQYF.

J is TRBJ1-1 and V is TRBV7-2; TRBD1 might be the D (6 bases). CDR1 and CDR2 (germline): SGHTA, FQGNSA. Trimming shortened V by 4 bases and J by 3 bases, and 18 bases separated the two germline ends. CDR3 length equals 16 residues. CDR3 in amino acids: CASSSEGEGWYTEAFF. CDR3 sequence (DNA): TGTGCCAGCAGCTCCGAGGGGGAGGGGTGGTACACTGAAGCTTTCTTT.

This clonotype has more than one count but fewer than ten. The chain combines TRBV10-2 with TRBJ2-1, with 11 bases matching TRBD2. Germline V gives CDR1 WSHSY, CDR2 SAAADI. V was pared by 4 bases and J by 0 bases, with 8 bases of the junction left unmatched. The CDR3 is 18 residues long. The chain's CDR3 is CASSALAGGKSSYNEQFF. CDR3 in DNA: TGCGCCAGCAGTGCTCTAGCGGGAGGCAAAAGCTCCTACAATGAGCAGTTCTTC.

This clonotype came up a few times. The chain uses TRBV10-3 and TRBJ2-2, with D possibly being TRBD1 (5 bases). V was cut by 6 bases and J by 6 bases, with 8 bases left in between. The V gene's germline CDR1 is ENHRY and CDR2 SYGVKD. The CDR3 is 12 residues long. CDR3 sequence (DNA): TGTGCCATCAGGCAGGGTGCCGGGGAGCTGTTTTTT. Amino acid sequence: CAIRQGAGELFF.

The V and J genes are TRBV7-8 and TRBJ1-2; D is possibly TRBD1 (6 bases). Trimming pared 5 bases from V and 8 bases from J, leaving 18 bases between. The germline V gene has CDR1 SGHVS and CDR2 FQNEAQ. The CDR3 runs to 14 residues. CDR3 protein: CASSPNTGSVGYTF. DNA for the CDR3: TGTGCCAGCAGCCCGAATACAGGGTCGGTAGGCTACACCTTC.

This clonotype has more than one count but fewer than ten. The genes are TRBV28 and TRBJ2-1; 7 nucleotides align to TRBD2. The CDR3 totals 11 residues. In germline, CDR1 is MDHEN, CDR2 SYDVKM. Trimming at V came to 6 bases and at J to 15 bases, leaving 8 bases not matched to a gene. The CDR3 here is CASRLGLDAFF. In nucleotides, the CDR3 is TGTGCCAGCAGGCTCGGACTAGATGCGTTCTTC. Full variable domain (outside the CDR3, taken from reference TRBV28 and TRBJ2-1): DVKVTQSSRYLVKRTGEKVFLECVQDMDHENMFWYRQDPGLGLRLIYFSYDVKMKEKGDIPEGYSVSREKKERFSLILESASTNQTSMYLCASRLGLDAFFGPGTRLTVL.

This clonotype was counted a single time. This chain links TRBV12-3 or TRBV12-4 with TRBJ2-7; D uncertain. Trimming took off 5 bases at V and 5 bases at J, with 10 bases between the two ends. The length of the CDR3 is 12 residues. CDR3 in DNA: TGTGCCAGCAGTCCAGACGGCCACGAGCAGTACTTC. Protein product: CASSPDGHEQYF.

This clonotype was picked up a small number of times. The chain links TRBV28 to TRBJ1-2, with no clear D. Looked up from germline, CDR1 is MDHEN and CDR2 is SYDVKM. The germline V and J ends were trimmed by 6 bases and 0 bases, with 17 bases remaining between them. The CDR3 spans 16 residues. CDR3 DNA sequence: TGTGCCAGCAGCCCCTTGGAGGGCCTCCCTAACTATGGCTACACCTTC. Translating it yields CASSPLEGLPNYGYTF.

A remark on this clonotype: This may come from a read error, since a much larger clone is one base off. V usage is TRBV20-1 and J usage is TRBJ2-5, with TRBD2 as a possible D gene (6 bases). Germline CDR1 is DFQATT and CDR2 is SNEGSKA (reference sequence). V was clipped by 8 bases and J by 5 bases, with 24 bases between them. The CDR3 runs 15 residues. The CDR3 sequence: CSIRSWGESEETQYF. The CDR3 DNA reads TGCAGTATCAGGTCCTGGGGGGAGAGCGAGGAGACCCAGTACTTC.

With respect to this clonotype: A much bigger clone sits one base away, suggesting this may be a read error. The rearrangement uses TRBV7-6 and TRBJ2-7, with 11 bases lining up with TRBD2. The CDR3 contains 15 residues. Germline V gene data show CDR1 as SGHVS and CDR2 as FNYEAQ. CDR3 DNA sequence: TGTGCCGGCAGCACCCTAGCGGGAGGCCCCTACGAGCAGTACTTC. It encodes CAGSTLAGGPYEQYF.

V gene TRBV3-1 combines with J gene TRBJ2-1; perhaps TRBD1 as D (6 bases). Looked up from germline, CDR1 is LGHDT and CDR2 is YNNKEL (reference sequence). This CDR3 comprises 15 residues. Trimming stripped 4 bases from V and 5 bases from J, with 15 bases between. In nucleotides, the CDR3 is TGTGCCAGCAGCCCACCGGGACACAAGAACAATGAGCAGTTCTTC. It translates to CASSPPGHKNNEQFF.

Comment on this clonotype: One base away lies a much larger clone, so this may be a sequencing read error. As DNA, the CDR3 is TGTGCCAGCAGCTTGTATGCGGGAGCAGGCTACGAGCAGCACTTC. This encodes CASSLYAGAGYEQHF. V and J are TRBV7-3 and TRBJ2-7; 7 bases are a match to TRBD2. Germline CDR1 and CDR2: SGHTA and FQGTGA. The CDR3 contains 15 residues.

As for this clonotype: The CDR3 does not end in the conserved phenylalanine or tryptophan, so this is likely a read error. V usage is TRBV5-1 and J usage is TRBJ2-5; TRBD1 matches 10 bases. CDR1 and CDR2 (germline): SGHRS, YFSETQ. V lost 4 bases to trimming and J lost 3 bases; unmatched junction nucleotides: 9. The CDR3 runs 16 residues. CDR3 loop: CASSRTTGQGKETQYS. CDR3 coding DNA: TGCGCCAGCAGCCGCACGACGGGACAGGGGAAAGAGACCCAGTACTCC.

V and J are TRBV6-2 or TRBV6-3 and TRBJ2-7, with D hard to call. CDR3 length: 14 amino acids. V lost 2 bases and J lost 0, with 8 bases in between. CDR1 and CDR2 from the germline V gene are MNHEY and SVGEGT. CDR3 in amino acids: CASSYRASSYEQYF. CDR3 nucleotide sequence: TGTGCCAGCAGTTACCGGGCTAGCTCCTACGAGCAGTACTTC.

About this clonotype: A much larger clone lies one base from this, so it may be a read error. Because the CDR3 is missing its conserved closing phenylalanine or tryptophan, this is likely a read error. This chain uses TRBV27 with TRBJ2-1; weak D call: TRBD2 (5 bases). The V and J ends lost 2 bases and 4 bases respectively, with 9 bases between them. This CDR3 region has 14 residues. Germline V gene lookup returns CDR1 MNHEY and CDR2 SMNVEV (reference sequence). CDR3 in amino acids: CASSLPGDYNEQFS. CDR3 bases: TGTGCCAGCAGTTTACCCGGGGATTACAATGAGCAGTTCTCC.

In its sample, this clonotype was seen many times. The chain employs TRBV7-2 and TRBJ2-1, with 8 bases fitting TRBD2. Trimming removed 5 bases from V and 7 bases from J; junction bases left unmatched: 7. From germline, CDR1 is SGHTA and CDR2 FQGNSA. The CDR3 contains 14 residues. CDR3 loop: CASSLAAGANEQFF. The CDR3 coding sequence is TGTGCCAGCAGCCTCGCAGCGGGAGCTAATGAGCAGTTCTTC.

This clonotype appeared many times. The chain recombines TRBV7-6 with TRBJ2-1; D call uncertain. The germline gives CDR1 SGHVS, CDR2 FNYEAQ. The CDR3 totals 16 residues. V lost 1 base and J 2 bases, leaving 12 bases between the germline ends. CDR3: CASSLVPFEPYNEQFF. The CDR3 nucleotides read TGTGCCAGCAGCTTAGTGCCGTTCGAACCCTACAATGAGCAGTTCTTC.

The chain joins TRBV21-1 to TRBJ1-1; TRBD1, the table's D call, was not compared with the DNA. TRBV21-1 is tagged as a pseudogene. This CDR3 is 14 amino acids long. The CDR3 DNA follows: TGTGCCAGCAGCATGGGGACCGACCCTTGTGAAGCTTTCTTT. This codes for CASSMGTDPCEAFF.